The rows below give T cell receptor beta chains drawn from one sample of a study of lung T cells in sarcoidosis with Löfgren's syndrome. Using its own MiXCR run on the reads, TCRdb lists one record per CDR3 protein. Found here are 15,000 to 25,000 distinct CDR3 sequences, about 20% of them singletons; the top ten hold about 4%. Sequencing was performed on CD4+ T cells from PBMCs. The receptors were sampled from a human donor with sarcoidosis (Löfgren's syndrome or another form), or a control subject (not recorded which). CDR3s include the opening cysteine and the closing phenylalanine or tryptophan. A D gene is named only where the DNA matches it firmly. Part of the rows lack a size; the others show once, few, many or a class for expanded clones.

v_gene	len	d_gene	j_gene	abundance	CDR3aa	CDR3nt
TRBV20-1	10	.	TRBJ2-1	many	CSAVAREQFF	TGCAGTGCGGTAGCCCGGGAGCAGTTCTTC
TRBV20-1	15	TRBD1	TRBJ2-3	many	CSASARDRGGDTQYF	TGCAGTGCTAGTGCCCGGGACAGGGGTGGAGATACGCAGTATTTT
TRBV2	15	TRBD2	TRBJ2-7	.	CASRAGRGGRNEQYF	TGTGCCAGCAGGGCCGGGCGGGGGGGCCGGAACGAGCAGTACTTC
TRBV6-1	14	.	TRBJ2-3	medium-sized	CASSDPGYTDTQYF	TGTGCCAGCAGTGATCCAGGTTACACAGATACGCAGTATTTT
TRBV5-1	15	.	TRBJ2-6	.	CASSRQVPGANVLTF	TGCGCCAGCAGTCGGCAGGTCCCTGGGGCCAACGTCCTGACTTTC
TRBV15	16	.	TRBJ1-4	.	CATSRKVGTKNEKLFF	TGTGCTACCAGCAGAAAAGTCGGGACAAAGAATGAAAAACTATTTTTT
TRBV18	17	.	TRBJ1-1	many	CASSPTGAGILNTEAFF	TGTGCCAGCTCACCGACAGGAGCGGGTATCCTGAACACTGAAGCTTTCTTT
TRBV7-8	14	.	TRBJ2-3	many	CASSLTRLLDTQYF	TGTGCCAGCAGCTTAACCAGGCTTTTGGATACGCAGTATTTT
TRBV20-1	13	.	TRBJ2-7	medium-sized	CSARGRAGYEQYF	TGCAGTGCCCGGGGGCGGGCTGGCTACGAGCAGTACTTC
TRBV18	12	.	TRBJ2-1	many	CASSPLEHEQFF	TGTGCCAGCTCACCACTGGAGCACGAGCAGTTCTTC
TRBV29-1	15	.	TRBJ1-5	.	CSVVEGRSSNHPQHF	TGCAGCGTTGTTGAGGGACGCTCTAGCAATCATCCCCAGCATTTT
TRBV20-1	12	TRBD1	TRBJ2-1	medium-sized	CSATGQGHEQFF	TGCAGTGCAACGGGACAGGGCCATGAGCAGTTCTTC
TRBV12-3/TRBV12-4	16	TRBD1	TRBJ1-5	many	CASSLGQPRGNQPQHF	TGTGCCAGCAGTTTGGGACAGCCCCGGGGGAATCAGCCCCAGCATTTT
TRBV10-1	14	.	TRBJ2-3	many	CASSPGVRADTQYF	TGCGCCAGCAGTCCCGGGGTACGGGCAGATACGCAGTATTTT
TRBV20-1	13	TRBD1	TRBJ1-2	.	CSAREQGMGGYTF	TGCAGTGCTAGAGAACAGGGGATGGGTGGCTACACCTTT
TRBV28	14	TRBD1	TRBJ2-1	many	CASKDRVSYNEQFF	TGTGCCAGCAAGGACAGGGTCTCCTACAATGAGCAGTTCTTC
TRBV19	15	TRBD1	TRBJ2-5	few	CASSIVGTAQETQYF	TGTGCCAGTAGTATAGTGGGGACAGCCCAAGAGACCCAGTACTTC
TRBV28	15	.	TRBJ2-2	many	CASSFGAQGPGELFF	TGTGCCAGCAGTTTTGGAGCACAGGGCCCCGGGGAGCTGTTTTTT
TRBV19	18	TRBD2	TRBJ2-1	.	CASSIGVLAGASYNEQFF	TGTGCCAGTAGTATTGGCGTACTAGCGGGGGCATCCTACAATGAGCAGTTCTTC
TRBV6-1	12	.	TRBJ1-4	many	CASSQVNEKLFF	TGTGCCAGCAGTCAAGTTAATGAAAAACTGTTTTTT
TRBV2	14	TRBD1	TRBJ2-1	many	CASRYETGRNEQFF	TGTGCCAGCCGATACGAGACAGGGCGCAATGAGCAGTTCTTC
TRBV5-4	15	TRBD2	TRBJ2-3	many	CASSFAGGPSDTQYF	TGTGCCAGCAGCTTCGCGGGAGGGCCATCAGATACGCAGTATTTT
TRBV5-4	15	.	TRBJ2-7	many	CASSWLDMGTDEQYF	TGTGCCAGCAGCTGGTTGGATATGGGGACCGACGAGCAGTACTTC
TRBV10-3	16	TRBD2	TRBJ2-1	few	CAISGGTSGSYNEQFF	TGTGCCATCAGTGGAGGGACTAGCGGCTCCTACAATGAGCAGTTCTTC
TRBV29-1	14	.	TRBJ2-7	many	CSVEGATSSYEQYF	TGCAGCGTTGAGGGCGCCACAAGCTCCTACGAGCAGTACTTC
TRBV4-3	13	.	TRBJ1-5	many	CASSQDREQPQHF	TGCGCCAGCAGCCAAGACAGGGAACAGCCCCAGCATTTT
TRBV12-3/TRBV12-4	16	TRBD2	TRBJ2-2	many	CASTRTGGLSTGELFF	TGTGCCAGCACTAGGACGGGGGGTTTGTCCACCGGGGAGCTGTTTTTT
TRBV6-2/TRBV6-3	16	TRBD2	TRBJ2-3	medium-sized	CASGRGGPARADTQYF	TGTGCCAGCGGACGCGGGGGGCCCGCCCGCGCAGATACGCAGTATTTT
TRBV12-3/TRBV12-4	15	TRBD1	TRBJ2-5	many	CASNIRDRGQETQYF	TGTGCCAGCAATATCCGGGACAGGGGGCAAGAGACCCAGTACTTC
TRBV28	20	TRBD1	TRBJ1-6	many	CVSSDPLDRVIGSYNSPLHF	TGTGTCAGCAGTGATCCGCTGGACAGGGTAATTGGCTCCTATAATTCACCCCTCCACTTT
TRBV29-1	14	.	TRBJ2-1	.	CSVDWQGLYNEQFF	TGCAGCGTTGATTGGCAGGGGTTATACAATGAGCAGTTCTTC
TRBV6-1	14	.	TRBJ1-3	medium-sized	CASMRDTYGDTIYF	TGTGCCAGCATGCGGGACACTTACGGCGACACCATATATTTT
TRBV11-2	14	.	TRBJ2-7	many	CASSVRDGPYEQYF	TGTGCCAGCAGCGTCCGGGACGGGCCCTACGAGCAGTACTTC
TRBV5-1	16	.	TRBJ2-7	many	CASSLSALHQEDEQYF	TGCGCCAGCAGCTTATCAGCCCTACATCAGGAGGACGAGCAGTACTTC
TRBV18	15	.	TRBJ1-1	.	CASSYPFGRDTEASF	TGTGCCAGCTCATACCCCTTCGGGAGGGACACTGAAGCTTCCTTT
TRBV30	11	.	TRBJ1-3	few	CAWTKVNTIYF	TGTGCCTGGACTAAGGTGAACACCATATATTTT
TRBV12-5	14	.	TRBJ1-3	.	CASGLGGLGNTIYF	TGTGCTAGTGGTTTGGGGGGGCTTGGAAACACCATATATTTT
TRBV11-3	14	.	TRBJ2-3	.	CASSSGPGRDTQYF	TGTGCCAGCAGCTCCGGACCCGGCCGGGATACGCAGTATTTT
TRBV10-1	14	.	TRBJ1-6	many	CASSRPGLGSPLHF	TGCGCCAGCAGCAGGCCAGGATTGGGATCACCCCTCCACTTT